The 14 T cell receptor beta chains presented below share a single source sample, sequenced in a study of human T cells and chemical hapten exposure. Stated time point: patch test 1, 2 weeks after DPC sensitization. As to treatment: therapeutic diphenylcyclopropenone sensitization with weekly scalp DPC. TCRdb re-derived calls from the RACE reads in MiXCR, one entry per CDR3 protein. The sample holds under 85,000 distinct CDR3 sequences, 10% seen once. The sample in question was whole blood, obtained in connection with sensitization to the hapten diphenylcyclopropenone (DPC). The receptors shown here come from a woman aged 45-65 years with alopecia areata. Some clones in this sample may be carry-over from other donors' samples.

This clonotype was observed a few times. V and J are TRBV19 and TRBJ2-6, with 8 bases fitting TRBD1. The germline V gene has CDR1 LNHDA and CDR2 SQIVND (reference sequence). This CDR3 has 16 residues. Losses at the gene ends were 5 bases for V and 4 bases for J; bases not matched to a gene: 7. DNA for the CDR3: TGTGCCAGTAGTGACCGGACAGGGACCGGGGCCAACGTCCTGACTTTC. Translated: CASSDRTGTGANVLTF.

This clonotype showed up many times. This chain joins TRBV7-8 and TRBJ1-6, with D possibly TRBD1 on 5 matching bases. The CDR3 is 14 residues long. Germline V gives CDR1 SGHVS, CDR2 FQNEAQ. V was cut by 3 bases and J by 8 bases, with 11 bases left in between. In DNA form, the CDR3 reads TGTGCCAGCAGCTTGGTTCAGGGAGATTCACCCCTCCACTTT. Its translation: CASSLVQGDSPLHF.

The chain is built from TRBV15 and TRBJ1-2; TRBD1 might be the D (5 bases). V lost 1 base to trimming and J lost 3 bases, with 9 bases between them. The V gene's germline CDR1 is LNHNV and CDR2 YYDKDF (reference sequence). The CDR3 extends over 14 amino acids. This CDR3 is CATSRGGSDYGYTF. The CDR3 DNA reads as TGTGCCACCAGCAGAGGGGGGAGCGACTATGGCTACACCTTC.

The CDR3 protein is CASSIRQAYYGYTF. In DNA form, the CDR3 reads TGTGCCAGTAGTATTCGACAGGCCTACTATGGCTACACCTTC. The chain recombines TRBV19 with TRBJ1-2; tentatively, D is TRBD1 (6 bases). This CDR3 has 14 amino acids. The germline V gene encodes CDR1 LNHDA and CDR2 SQIVND (reference sequence). V was clipped by 3 bases and J by 3 bases, with 11 bases between them.

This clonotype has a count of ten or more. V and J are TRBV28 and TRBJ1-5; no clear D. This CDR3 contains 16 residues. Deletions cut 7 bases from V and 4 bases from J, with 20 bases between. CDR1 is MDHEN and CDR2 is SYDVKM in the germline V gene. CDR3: CASTSRVTGYNQPQHF. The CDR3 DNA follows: TGTGCCAGCACCAGTCGGGTCACCGGGTATAATCAGCCCCAGCATTTT.

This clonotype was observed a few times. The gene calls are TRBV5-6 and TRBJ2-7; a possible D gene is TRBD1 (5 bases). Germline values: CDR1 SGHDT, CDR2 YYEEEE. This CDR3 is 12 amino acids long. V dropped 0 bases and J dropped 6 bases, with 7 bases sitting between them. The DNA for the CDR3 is TGTGCCAGCAGCTTGGGCAGGGCCGAGCAGTACTTC. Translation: CASSLGRAEQYF.

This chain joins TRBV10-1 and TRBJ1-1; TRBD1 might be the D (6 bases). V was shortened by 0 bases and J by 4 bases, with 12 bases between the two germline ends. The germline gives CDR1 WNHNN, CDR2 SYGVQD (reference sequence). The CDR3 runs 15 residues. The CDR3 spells CASSESKGGGTEAFF. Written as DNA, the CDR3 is TGCGCCAGCAGTGAGTCGAAGGGAGGGGGCACTGAAGCTTTCTTT.

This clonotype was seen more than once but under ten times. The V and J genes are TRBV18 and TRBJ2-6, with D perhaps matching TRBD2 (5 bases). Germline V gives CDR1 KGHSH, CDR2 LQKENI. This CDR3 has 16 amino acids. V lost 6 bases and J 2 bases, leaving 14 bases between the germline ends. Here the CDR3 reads CASSPDQRPGANVLTF. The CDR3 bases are TGTGCCAGCTCCCCGGATCAGCGGCCTGGGGCCAACGTCCTGACTTTC.

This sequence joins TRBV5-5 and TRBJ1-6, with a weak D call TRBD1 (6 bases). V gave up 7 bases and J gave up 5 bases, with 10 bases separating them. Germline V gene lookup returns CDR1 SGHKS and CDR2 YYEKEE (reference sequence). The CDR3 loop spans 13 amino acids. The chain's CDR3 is CASGTGNNSPLHF. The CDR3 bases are TGTGCCAGCGGAACAGGGAATAATTCACCCCTCCACTTT.

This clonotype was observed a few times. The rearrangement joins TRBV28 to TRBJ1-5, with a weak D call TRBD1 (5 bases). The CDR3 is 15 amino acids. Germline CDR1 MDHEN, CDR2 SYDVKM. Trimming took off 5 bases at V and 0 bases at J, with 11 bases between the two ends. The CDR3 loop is CASSSDRYSNQPQHF. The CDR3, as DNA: TGTGCCAGCAGTAGTGACAGATATAGCAATCAGCCCCAGCATTTT.

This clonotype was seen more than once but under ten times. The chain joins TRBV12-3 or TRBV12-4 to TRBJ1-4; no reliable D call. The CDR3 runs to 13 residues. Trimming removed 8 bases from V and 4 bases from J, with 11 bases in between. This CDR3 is CASGETVNEKLFF. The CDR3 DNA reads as TGTGCCAGCGGCGAGACGGTTAATGAAAAACTGTTTTTT.

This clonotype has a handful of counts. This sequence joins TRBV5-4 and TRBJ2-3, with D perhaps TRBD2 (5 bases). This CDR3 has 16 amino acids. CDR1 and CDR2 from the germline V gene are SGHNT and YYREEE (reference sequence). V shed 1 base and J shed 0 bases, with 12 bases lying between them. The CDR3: CASSLYSGLSTDTQYF. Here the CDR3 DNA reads TGTGCCAGCAGCTTGTATTCAGGACTTAGCACAGATACGCAGTATTTT. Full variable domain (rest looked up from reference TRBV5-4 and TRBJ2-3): ETGVTQSPTHLIKTRGQQVTLRCSSQSGHNTVSWYQQALGQGPQFIFQYYREEENGRGNFPPRFSGLQFPNYSSELNVNALELDDSALYLCASSLYSGLSTDTQYFGPGTRLTVL.

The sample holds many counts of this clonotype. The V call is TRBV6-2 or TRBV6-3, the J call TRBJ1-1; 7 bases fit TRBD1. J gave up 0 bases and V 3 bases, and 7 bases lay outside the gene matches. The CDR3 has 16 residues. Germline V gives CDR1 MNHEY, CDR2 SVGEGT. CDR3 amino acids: CASSYTGVRMNTEAFF. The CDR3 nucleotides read TGTGCCAGCAGTTATACAGGGGTGCGCATGAACACTGAAGCTTTCTTT.

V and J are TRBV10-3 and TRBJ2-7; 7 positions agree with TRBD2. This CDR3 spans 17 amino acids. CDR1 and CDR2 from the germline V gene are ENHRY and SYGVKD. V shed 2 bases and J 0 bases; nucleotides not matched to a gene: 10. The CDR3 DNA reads TGTGCCATCAGTGAGCCCCAGACTAGCTACAACTCCTACGAGCAGTACTTC. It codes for CAISEPQTSYNSYEQYF.